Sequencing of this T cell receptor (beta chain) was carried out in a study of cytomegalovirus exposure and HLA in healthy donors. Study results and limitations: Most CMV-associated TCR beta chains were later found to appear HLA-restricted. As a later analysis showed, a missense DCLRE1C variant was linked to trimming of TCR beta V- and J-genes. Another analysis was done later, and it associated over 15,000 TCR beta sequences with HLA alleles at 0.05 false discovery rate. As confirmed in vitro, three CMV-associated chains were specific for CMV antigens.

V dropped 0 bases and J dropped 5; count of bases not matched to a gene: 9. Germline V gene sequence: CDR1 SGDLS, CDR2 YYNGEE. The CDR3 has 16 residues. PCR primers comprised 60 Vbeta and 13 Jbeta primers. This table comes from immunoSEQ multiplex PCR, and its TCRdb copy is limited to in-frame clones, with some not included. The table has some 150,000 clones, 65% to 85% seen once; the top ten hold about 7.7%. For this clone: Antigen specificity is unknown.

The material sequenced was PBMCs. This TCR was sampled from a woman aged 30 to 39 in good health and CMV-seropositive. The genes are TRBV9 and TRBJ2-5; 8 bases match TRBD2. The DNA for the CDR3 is TGTGCCAGCAGCGTAGCCGGGGGGGCCTCGGGTGAGACCCAGTACTTC. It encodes CASSVAGGASGETQYF. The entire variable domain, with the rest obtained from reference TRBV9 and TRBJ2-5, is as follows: DSGVTQTPKHLITATGQRVTLRCSPRSGDLSVYWYQQSLDQGLQFLIQYYNGEERAKGNILERFSAQQFPDLHSELNLSSLELGDSALYFCASSVAGGASGETQYFGPGTRLLVL.